This is a list of T cell receptor beta chains from one sample in a study of blood T cell repertoires in COVID-19. Profiling relied on immunoSEQ multiplex PCR, and the TCRdb table lists in-frame clones only, not all of them. This table holds some 340,000 clones, more than 90% found once. What was sequenced was PBMCs or T cells enriched from blood (not recorded which). The origin of the receptors is a woman in her twenties or thirties who had been exposed to COVID-19. The CDR3 runs from the conserved cysteine through the conserved F or W. A D gene is named only where the DNA matches it firmly. Part of the rows lack a size; the others show once, few, many or a class for expanded clones.

J gene	D gene	V gene	clone size	CDR3 DNA	CDR3 protein
TRBJ1-2	TRBD1	TRBV6-4	once	TGTGCCAGCAGATACATACGGGACAGCTATGGCTACACCTTC	CASRYIRDSYGYTF
TRBJ2-3	NA	TRBV7-9	NA	TGTGCCAGCAGCTCCCCGGGGGACGCTAGCACAGATACGCAGTATTTT	CASSSPGDASTDTQYF
TRBJ1-6	NA	TRBV18	few	TGTGCCAGCTCACCACCCGGCTCCTATAATTCACCCCTCCACTTT	CASSPPGSYNSPLHF
TRBJ1-5	NA	TRBV7-9	few	TGTGCCAGCAGCTTACAGGGCGGGCCCCAGCATTTT	CASSLQGGPQHF
TRBJ1-1	NA	TRBV24-1	NA	TGTGCCACCAGTGATTTGGACAGACGAGCTTTCTTT	CATSDLDRRAFF
TRBJ2-2	NA	TRBV2	NA	TGTGCCAGCAGTGATTCGGGGTGGCAGCAGAACACCGGGGAGCTGTTTTTT	CASSDSGWQQNTGELFF
TRBJ1-4	NA	TRBV5-1	NA	TGCGCCAGCCAGGTTGCAACTAATGAAAAACTGTTTTTT	CASQVATNEKLFF
TRBJ2-1	NA	TRBV15	once	TGTGCCACCAGCAGAGATCTTTCCGAGCGGCAGTTCTTC	CATSRDLSERQFF
TRBJ1-2	TRBD1	TRBV25-1	NA	TGTGCCAGCAGTGATGGGGACAGCCTAAACTATGGCTACACCTTC	CASSDGDSLNYGYTF
TRBJ2-3	NA	TRBV5-1	few	TGCGCCAGCAGCCCAGGACAAGGCACAGATACGCAGTATTTT	CASSPGQGTDTQYF
TRBJ2-5	TRBD1	TRBV19	NA	TGTGCCAGTAGTAAAAACAGGGGCGGAGAGACCCAGTACTTC	CASSKNRGGETQYF
TRBJ2-4	TRBD1	TRBV6-5	NA	TGTGCCAGCAGATCACAGGGGTTGGGAAACATTCAGTACTTC	CASRSQGLGNIQYF
TRBJ2-4	TRBD1	TRBV5-1	NA	TGCGCCAGCAGCCCGGGACAGGGGGCGGACATTCAGTACTTC	CASSPGQGADIQYF
TRBJ2-2	NA	TRBV4-1	NA	TGCGCCAGCAGCCAAGTTGCGGCGGAGGAGACCGGGGAGCTGTTTTTT	CASSQVAAEETGELFF
TRBJ2-2	TRBD2	TRBV5-4	NA	TGTGCCAGCAGCCTTCCGGGACTAGCGGTTGACGGGGAGCTGTTTTTT	CASSLPGLAVDGELFF
TRBJ1-1	NA	TRBV5-4	NA	TGTGCCAGCAGCTTGGGACAGGTAGGGGTGAACACTGAAGCTTTCTTT	CASSLGQVGVNTEAFF
TRBJ1-1	NA	TRBV6-2/TRBV6-3	NA	TGTGCCAGCAGTTTGTGGACAGAATCCACTGAAGCTTTCTTT	CASSLWTESTEAFF
TRBJ1-2	NA	TRBV2	NA	NA	CASSPGPRWASGTF
TRBJ1-1	NA	TRBV4-1	NA	TGCGCCAGCAGCCAAGTCGGGGGGAAGAACACTGAAGCTTTCTTT	CASSQVGGKNTEAFF
TRBJ1-2	NA	TRBV11-2	few	TGTGCCAGCAGCCCAGGACAGCTGCTTAACTATGGCTACACCTTC	CASSPGQLLNYGYTF
TRBJ1-2	NA	TRBV12-3/TRBV12-4	NA	TGTGCCAGCAGTTCAGCCGGGAGAGGCTACACCTTC	CASSSAGRGYTF
TRBJ1-1	NA	TRBV7-9	NA	TGTGCCAGCAGTCAGGGGTCTGAAGCTTTCTTT	CASSQGSEAFF
TRBJ1-2	NA	TRBV4-3	NA	TGCGCCAGCAGCCAAGACATGACAGTGAAGGGCACTGGCTACACCTTC	CASSQDMTVKGTGYTF
TRBJ1-1	NA	TRBV18	NA	TGTGCCAGCTCCCCGTTCGTTGAGACTGAAGCTTTCTTT	CASSPFVETEAFF
TRBJ2-1	TRBD2	TRBV10-3	NA	TGTGCCGTCAAAAGGACTAGTGTCGACAATGAGCAGTTCTTC	CAVKRTSVDNEQFF
TRBJ2-1	NA	TRBV7-2	NA	TGTGCCAGCAGCTACCTAAAGATTGAGCAGTTCTTC	CASSYLKIEQFF
TRBJ2-1	NA	TRBV11-1	NA	TGTGCCAGCAGCCAAGGGACTGATGAGCAGTTCTTC	CASSQGTDEQFF
TRBJ1-1	NA	TRBV27	NA	TGTGCCAGCAGTTTGGTTCCGCCAGGTCGATGGAACACTGAAGCTTTCTTT	CASSLVPPGRWNTEAFF
TRBJ1-1	NA	TRBV10-1	NA	TGCGCCAGCAGTGAGTCTGAAGGGGAAGGGACTGAAGCTTTCTTT	CASSESEGEGTEAFF
TRBJ2-1	TRBD1	TRBV6-5	NA	TGTGCCAGCAGTTCAACGACAGGGACGGGGTCGAATGAGCAGTTCTTC	CASSSTTGTGSNEQFF
TRBJ1-2	NA	TRBV4-3	NA	TGCGCCAGCAGCCAAGACCCTACAGGGCCCTATGGCTACACCTTC	CASSQDPTGPYGYTF
TRBJ2-3	TRBD2	TRBV9	NA	TGTGCCAGCAGCGTAGGGGCTAGCGGGGGAATCACAGATACGCAGTATTTT	CASSVGASGGITDTQYF
TRBJ2-5	TRBD2	TRBV7-2	once	TGTGCCAGCAACCTAGCGGGGGGGCGGGGAGAGACCCAGTACTTC	CASNLAGGRGETQYF
TRBJ2-1	TRBD2	TRBV4-1	NA	TGCGCCAGCAGCCGAGGGACTAGCGTCTACAATGAGCAGTTCTTC	CASSRGTSVYNEQFF
TRBJ1-1	TRBD1	TRBV27	once	TGTGCCAGCACCGTAACAGGGGGGAACACTGAAGCTTTCTTT	CASTVTGGNTEAFF
TRBJ2-2	TRBD2	TRBV9	NA	TGTGCCAGCAGCGCATTCTTAGCGGGGTCCGGGGAGCTGTTTTTT	CASSAFLAGSGELFF